This entry lists 6 T cell receptor beta chains sequenced from one sample in a study of T cell repertoires in cytomegalovirus infection. TCRdb recomputed calls from the reads with MiXCR, one row per CDR3 protein. The sample records some 180,000 distinct CDR3 sequences, 17% being singletons. The sample comprised CD8+ T cells from PBMCs. Receptors originate from a human donor in good health (CMV status not recorded). Some clones in this sample may be carry-over from other donors' samples.

This clonotype showed up just a few times. The V and J genes are TRBV25-1 and TRBJ1-1, with D possibly being TRBD1 (5 bases). Germline loops: CDR1 MGHDK, CDR2 SYGVNS. V shed 4 bases and J shed 1 base, with 13 bases lying between them. The CDR3 spans 15 residues. Here the CDR3 DNA reads TGTGCCAGCAGTGGGGGCCTAACTTGGAACACTGAAGCTTTCTTT. Translated: CASSGGLTWNTEAFF.

J is TRBJ1-1 and V is TRBV12-3 or TRBV12-4; tentative D call: TRBD1 (6 bases). This CDR3 region has 14 residues. Trimming stripped 7 bases from V and 11 bases from J, with 23 bases between. The CDR3 region has the DNA TGTGCCAGCAAGTCTTTTGGACAGCCGTTTGGCGCTTTCTTT. It translates to CASKSFGQPFGAFF.

The chain is built from TRBV6-2 or TRBV6-3 and TRBJ2-3; D gene uncertain. In germline, CDR1 is MNHEY, CDR2 SVGEGT. The ends were cut back, 6 bases at V and 4 bases at J, with 14 bases in the middle. The CDR3 is 14 residues long. The chain's CDR3 is CASRPIGTPDTQYF. The DNA of the CDR3 is TGTGCCAGCAGGCCAATCGGAACCCCAGATACGCAGTATTTT.

The rearrangement uses TRBV29-1 and TRBJ2-7; no reliable D call. Trimming pared 3 bases from V and 2 bases from J, leaving 14 bases between. CDR3 length equals 14 residues. Germline CDR1 SQVTM, CDR2 ANQGSEA. The CDR3 DNA reads as TGCAGCGTTGAGAACCCCCACGAACCCTACGAGCAGTACTTC. Its protein product is CSVENPHEPYEQYF.

A few counts support this clonotype. V is TRBV11-2 and J is TRBJ1-1; D gene uncertain. CDR3 length: 17 amino acids. V was pared by 7 bases and J by 4 bases, with 25 bases between. Germline V gene sequence: CDR1 SGHAT, CDR2 FQNNGV. CDR3 DNA: TGTGCCAGCAATAGTATAAAGCTCGTAGAGGGCGGCACTGAAGCTTTCTTT. Translating it yields CASNSIKLVEGGTEAFF.

This clonotype was seen only a few times. The chain combines TRBV29-1 with TRBJ2-5; 8 nucleotides match TRBD1. The CDR3 is 14 residues long. J was trimmed by 1 base and V by 6 bases; bases with no gene match: 7. Germline loops: CDR1 SQVTM, CDR2 ANQGSEA. The CDR3 spells CSVTGTGTQETQYF. DNA for the CDR3: TGCAGCGTAACCGGGACAGGAACCCAAGAGACCCAGTACTTC.